This T cell receptor beta chain came from a study of T cells in pancreatic ductal adenocarcinoma. Trimming cost V 5 bases and J 1 base, with 3 bases left between them. Germline CDR1 PRHDT, CDR2 FYEKMQ (reference sequence). The CDR3 consists of 13 residues. A word on this clone: Its antigen is still unknown.

Surgery without prior neoadjuvant therapy was the treatment of the selected pancreatic ductal adenocarcinoma patients. Study observations and caveats: Tumors hold more CD45RO+ effector T cells, which may bias toward lower diversity.

TCRdb's table, derived via immunoSEQ multiplex PCR, lists solely in-frame clones and lacks some. The repertoire holds approximately 12,000 clones, with 80% to 90% as singletons. The receptor was isolated from a human donor with pancreatic ductal adenocarcinoma. Material: PBMCs. The chain has TRBV13 and TRBJ2-6; D remains unclear. CDR3 bases: TGTGCCAGCAGCCGGTCTGGGGCCAACGTCCTGACTTTC. As protein: CASSRSGANVLTF.